This passage covers 20 T cell receptor beta chains from one sample sequenced in a study of blood T cell repertoires in COVID-19. The data were produced by immunoSEQ multiplex PCR, yet TCRdb's version contains in-frame clones alone and is incomplete. Of some 200,000 clones in the sample, approximately 84% are singletons; the top ten hold less than 9.5%. Sequencing was performed on PBMCs or T cells enriched from blood (not recorded which). The receptors were sampled from a man aged 40-55 years who had recovered from COVID-19.

This clone was seen more than once but under ten times. J is TRBJ1-2 and V is TRBV19; 8 bases map to TRBD1. The J segment lost 2 bases and the V segment lost 5 bases, leaving 4 bases of the junction unmatched. CDR3 length: 14 residues. Germline V gene data show CDR1 as LNHDA and CDR2 as SQIVND (reference sequence). CDR3 in amino acids: CASSLTGVNYGYTF. Here the CDR3 DNA reads TGTGCCAGTAGTCTGACAGGGGTGAACTATGGCTACACCTTC.

The chain employs TRBV28 and TRBJ1-6; 8 bases map to TRBD1. The V segment lost 4 bases and the J segment 5 bases; nucleotides outside the gene matches: 4. The V gene's germline CDR1 is MDHEN and CDR2 SYDVKM. CDR3 length: 15 residues. CDR3 in DNA: TGTGCCAGCAGTTCAGGACAGGGCAATAATTCACCCCTCCACTTT. Its protein is CASSSGQGNNSPLHF.

This sequence joins TRBV12-3 or TRBV12-4 and TRBJ1-2; D uncertain. V shed 1 base and J shed 6 bases, with 9 bases lying between them. The CDR3 totals 13 residues. The CDR3 DNA follows: TGTGCCAGCAGTTTAGGGGCAGGAAATGGCTACACCTTC. Translation gives CASSLGAGNGYTF.

The gene calls are TRBV18 and TRBJ1-1, with a possible D match to TRBD1 (5 bases). This CDR3 has 13 amino acids. Trimming cost V 6 bases and J 1 base, with 9 bases left between them. Germline CDR1 and CDR2: KGHSH and LQKENI. CDR3 bases: TGTGCCAGCTCTAACGACAGGAACACTGAAGCTTTCTTT. Translated, it gives CASSNDRNTEAFF.

The J gene is TRBJ1-4, the V gene TRBV18, with TRBD1 matching over 9 bases. Looked up from germline, CDR1 is KGHSH and CDR2 is LQKENI. With 3 bases clipped from V and 7 bases from J, the junction kept 6 bases outside the gene matches. This CDR3 has 15 residues. The CDR3 nucleotides read TGTGCCAGCTCACCGAGAGACAGGGGGAGTGAAAAACTGTTTTTT. Protein: CASSPRDRGSEKLFF.

This sequence joins TRBV7-3 and TRBJ1-1, with TRBD1 as a possible D gene (6 bases). The CDR3 sequence is 15 residues long. V lost 2 bases to trimming and J lost 0 bases, with 10 bases between them. Germline V gene sequence: CDR1 SGHTA, CDR2 FQGTGA. CDR3 loop: CASSLDGQMNTEAFF. The CDR3 bases are TGTGCCAGCAGCTTAGATGGACAGATGAACACTGAAGCTTTCTTT.

The V and J genes are TRBV5-6 and TRBJ2-1; D might be TRBD2 (6 bases). V was clipped by 3 bases and J by 7 bases, with 17 bases between them. Germline CDR1 SGHDT, CDR2 YYEEEE. This CDR3 comprises 15 residues. This CDR3 reads CASSSARRGGNEQFF. Written as DNA, the CDR3 is TGTGCCAGCAGCTCCGCCCGGCGGGGTGGAAATGAGCAGTTCTTC.

The chain uses TRBV7-9 and TRBJ1-3; perhaps TRBD1 as D (6 bases). The germline CDR1 and CDR2 sequences are SEHNR and FQNEAQ (reference sequence). The CDR3 runs to 17 residues. Trimming shortened V by 5 bases and J by 0 bases, and 17 bases separated the two germline ends. CDR3 residues: CASSPDRFLSSGNTIYF. For the CDR3, the DNA is TGTGCCAGCAGCCCCGACAGGTTCCTAAGCTCTGGAAACACCATATATTTT.

The rearrangement links TRBV7-2 to TRBJ2-1; a weak D match, TRBD1 (5 bases). Germline V lookup: CDR1 SGHTA, CDR2 FQGNSA. The germline V and J ends were trimmed by 1 base and 6 bases, with 10 bases remaining between them. The CDR3 contains 14 residues. This CDR3 is CASSLGWGSNEQFF. CDR3 sequence (DNA): TGTGCCAGCAGCTTAGGGTGGGGCAGCAATGAGCAGTTCTTC. The complete variable domain, with remaining parts taken from reference TRBV7-2 and TRBJ2-1, reads GAGVSQSPSNKVTEKGKDVELRCDPISGHTALYWYRQSLGQGLEFLIYFQGNSAPDKSGLPSDRFSAERTGGSVSTLTIQRTQQEDSAVYLCASSLGWGSNEQFFGPGTRLTVL.

V and J are TRBV20-1 and TRBJ1-2; D is unclear. The CDR3 has 11 residues. CDR1 and CDR2 from the germline V gene are DFQATT and SNEGSKA (reference sequence). V was cut by 7 bases and J by 2 bases, with 8 bases left in between. The CDR3 loop is CSVNSNYGYTF. The CDR3 nucleotides read TGCAGTGTAAACTCAAACTATGGCTACACCTTC.

This rearrangement joins TRBV4-1 to TRBJ2-1; D gene ambiguous. Germline V CDR1 and CDR2: MGHRA, YSYEKL. Trimming took 0 bases from V and 5 from J, leaving 8 bases between them. The CDR3 consists of 14 residues. In DNA form, the CDR3 reads TGCGCCAGCAGCCAAGAACGATCAGACAATGAGCAGTTCTTC. This encodes CASSQERSDNEQFF.

The chain links TRBV5-1 to TRBJ1-5, with D unresolved. Per the germline V gene, CDR1 is SGHRS and CDR2 is YFSETQ. The CDR3 runs to 16 residues. V dropped 0 bases and J dropped 1 base, with 11 bases sitting between them. CDR3 sequence (DNA): TGCGCCAGCAGCTTGGAGGCGACTCCCAGCAATCAGCCCCAGCATTTT. Protein sequence: CASSLEATPSNQPQHF.

This clone was counted a single time. This sequence joins TRBV4-1 and TRBJ2-2, with D uncertain. Trimming removed 4 bases from V and 3 bases from J, with 3 bases in between. Looked up from germline, CDR1 is MGHRA and CDR2 is YSYEKL. The CDR3 spans 12 residues. In DNA, the CDR3 is TGCGCCAGCAGCCCTTACACCGGGGAGCTGTTTTTT. It specifies CASSPYTGELFF.

This clone was detected once. The chain employs TRBV5-4 and TRBJ2-2, with 9 bases matching TRBD1. The length of the CDR3 is 14 residues. Losses at the gene ends were 2 bases for V and 8 bases for J; bases not matched to a gene: 4. From germline, CDR1 is SGHNT and CDR2 YYREEE (reference sequence). For the CDR3, the DNA is TGTGCCAGCAGCTTACAGGGGGCTGCGGGGGAGCTGTTTTTT. This translates into CASSLQGAAGELFF.

In this sample, this clone turned up a few times. This CDR3 reads CASSSRGFIFGFF. The CDR3 nucleotides are TGTGCCAGCAGTTCTCGCGGGTTTATTTTTGGCTTCTTT. The chain is built from TRBV28 and TRBJ1-1; unclear D gene. The germline V gene has CDR1 MDHEN and CDR2 SYDVKM. The CDR3 is 13 amino acids. Trimming pared 4 bases from V and 14 bases from J, leaving 20 bases between.

V is TRBV11-2 and J is TRBJ1-1; weak D call: TRBD1 (5 bases). The V gene lost 4 bases and the J gene lost 3 bases, with 12 bases spanning the gap. CDR3 size: 14 residues. From germline, CDR1 is SGHAT and CDR2 FQNNGV. The CDR3 region has the DNA TGTGCCAGCAGCTACGGGGGGGGACACACTGAAGCTTTCTTT. It specifies CASSYGGGHTEAFF.

The chain uses TRBV7-9 and TRBJ1-2; weak D call: TRBD1 (6 bases). V shed 2 bases and J shed 0 bases, with 19 bases lying between them. Germline V gives CDR1 SEHNR, CDR2 FQNEAQ (reference sequence). The CDR3 covers 18 residues. Here the CDR3 DNA reads TGTGCCAGCAGCTTAAAATCTGGACAGTCACGAGCTAACTATGGCTACACCTTC. Residues: CASSLKSGQSRANYGYTF.

This chain connects TRBV5-5 to TRBJ1-1; D is unresolved. Trimming stripped 4 bases from V and 1 base from J, with 5 bases between. CDR1 is SGHKS, CDR2 YYEKEE, per germline (reference sequence). This CDR3 region has 12 residues. The CDR3 coding sequence is TGTGCCAGCAGCCTCCGGAACACTGAAGCTTTCTTT. Protein sequence: CASSLRNTEAFF. The full variable domain, rest sourced from reference TRBV5-5 and TRBJ1-1, is DAGVTQSPTHLIKTRGQQVTLRCSPISGHKSVSWYQQVLGQGPQFIFQYYEKEERGRGNFPDRFSARQFPNYSSELNVNALLLGDSALYLCASSLRNTEAFFGQGTRLTVV.

The chain couples TRBV19 to TRBJ2-7; 8 bases fit TRBD1. The CDR3 runs 13 residues. Per germline, CDR1 LNHDA and CDR2 SQIVND (reference sequence). The ends lost 5 bases at V and 7 bases at J; junction bases unmatched: 7. CDR3 region: CASSLQGAGEQYF. The DNA for the CDR3 is TGTGCCAGTAGTCTCCAGGGGGCAGGAGAGCAGTACTTC.

V is TRBV29-1 and J is TRBJ2-7, with a weak D call TRBD1 (6 bases). V was pared by 7 bases and J by 7 bases, with 17 bases between. Germline lookup yields CDR1 SQVTM and CDR2 ANQGSEA. The CDR3 extends over 12 amino acids. CDR3: CSAGPGAGEQYF. The CDR3 bases are TGCAGCGCCGGGCCAGGGGCCGGGGAGCAGTACTTC.